This T cell receptor beta chain was observed in a study of immune evolution from preneoplasia to lung adenocarcinoma. Study information: HLA loss of heterozygosity: approximately 7.5% AIS, about 15% MIA, over 30% ADC, none AAH. Study-level results: Later-stage lesions seemingly showed higher T cell density and diversity than normal lung. Top clone share appeared to fall from AAH through AIS, MIA, adenocarcinoma.

Of note for this clone: The antigen is undetermined.

The germline V gene encodes CDR1 KGHSH and CDR2 LQKENI. The CDR3 is made up of 12 amino acids. V gave up 5 bases and J gave up 0 bases, with 3 bases separating them. TCRdb keeps only in-frame clones here, not all; method: immunoSEQ multiplex PCR. The sample has about 3,600 clones; less than 80% are singletons. Macro-dissection enriched premalignant or tumor cells before nucleic acid extraction. The TCR was taken from a person in their sixties or seventies with lung adenocarcinoma. The sample taken for sequencing was FFPE lung adenocarcinoma in situ tissue. The gene calls are TRBV18 and TRBJ2-3; D gene unclear. CDR3 residues: CASSTSTDTQYF. CDR3 sequence (DNA): TGTGCCAGCTCAACTAGCACAGATACGCAGTATTTT.